One and the same sample provided the 5 T cell receptor beta chains below, sequenced in a study of blood T cell repertoires in COVID-19. The repertoire was sequenced with immunoSEQ multiplex PCR; TCRdb's copy has only in-frame clones and lacks some. The sample comprises about 140,000 clones, around 89% of which are singletons, and around 10% rests with the top ten. Sequencing was carried out using peripheral blood. These receptors were collected from a woman older than 75 with acute or convalescent COVID-19.

This chain uses TRBV2 with TRBJ1-5; 8 positions match TRBD1. The junction had 6 bases not matched to a gene; V was cut back by 5 bases and J by 6 bases. CDR1 and CDR2 (germline): SNHLY, FYNNEI. The CDR3 has 14 amino acids. The CDR3 reads CASSLGQGGQPQHF. In DNA form, the CDR3 reads TGTGCCAGCAGTCTCGGACAGGGAGGTCAGCCCCAGCATTTT.

This chain uses TRBV7-2 with TRBJ1-2, with 7 nucleotides matching TRBD1. V was pared by 1 base and J by 8 bases, with 7 bases of the junction left unmatched. The germline V gene has CDR1 SGHTA and CDR2 FQGNSA. CDR3 length: 14 residues. CDR3 amino acids: CASSLGYRGQGYTF. Written as DNA, the CDR3 is TGTGCCAGCAGCTTAGGGTACAGGGGACAGGGCTACACCTTC.

The chain is built from TRBV18 and TRBJ2-7; a weak D match, TRBD1 (7 bases). CDR3 length: 16 amino acids. The V and J ends lost 5 bases and 0 bases respectively, with 17 bases between them. The germline V gene has CDR1 KGHSH and CDR2 LQKENI. The CDR3 spells CASSSQGGGTSYEQYF. In DNA form, the CDR3 reads TGTGCCAGCTCATCCCAGGGGGGTGGGACCTCCTACGAGCAGTACTTC.

V usage is TRBV24-1 and J usage is TRBJ2-5, with D possibly TRBD2 on 5 matching bases. Trimming shortened V by 2 bases and J by 7 bases, and 13 bases separated the two germline ends. Germline V gene sequence: CDR1 KGHDR, CDR2 SFDVKD. CDR3 length equals 14 residues. The CDR3, as DNA: TGTGCCACCAGTGATTCTGGTAGCGAGGCGACCCAGTACTTC. Protein sequence: CATSDSGSEATQYF.

Only one count was recorded for this clone. The V and J genes are TRBV11-1 and TRBJ2-1; tentatively, D is TRBD1 (6 bases). CDR1 and CDR2 from the germline V gene are SGHAT and FQDESV (reference sequence). The CDR3 loop spans 13 amino acids. With 11 bases removed from V and 10 bases from J, the gap between germline ends came to 21 bases. This CDR3 reads CASEGVRGREQFF. Written as DNA, the CDR3 is TGTGCCTCCGAGGGGGTTAGAGGTCGGGAGCAGTTCTTC.